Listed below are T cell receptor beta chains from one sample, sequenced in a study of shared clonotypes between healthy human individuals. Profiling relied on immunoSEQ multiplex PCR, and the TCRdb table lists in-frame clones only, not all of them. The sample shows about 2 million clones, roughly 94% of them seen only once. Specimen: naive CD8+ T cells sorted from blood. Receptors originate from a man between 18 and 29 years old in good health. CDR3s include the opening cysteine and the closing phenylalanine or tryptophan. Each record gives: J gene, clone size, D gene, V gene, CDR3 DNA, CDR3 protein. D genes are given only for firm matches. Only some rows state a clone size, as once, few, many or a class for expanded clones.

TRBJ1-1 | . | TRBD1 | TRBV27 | TGTGCCAGCAGTTTGACGGGACAGCCCATGAACACTGAAGCTTTCTTT | CASSLTGQPMNTEAFF
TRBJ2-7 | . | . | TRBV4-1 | TGCGCCAGCAGCCAAGTTCCGCAGGCCGAGGAAGAGCAGTACTTC | CASSQVPQAEEEQYF
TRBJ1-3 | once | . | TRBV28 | TGTGCCAGCAGTCCCAGGGGCTCTGGAAACACCATATATTTT | CASSPRGSGNTIYF
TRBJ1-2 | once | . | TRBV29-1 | TGCAGCGTTGTGGGAGGGGGAGAAGATAATGGCTACACCTTC | CSVVGGGEDNGYTF
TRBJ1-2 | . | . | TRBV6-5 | TGTGCCAGCAGTTTTCGGCAGCAAGGCTATGGCTACACCTTC | CASSFRQQGYGYTF
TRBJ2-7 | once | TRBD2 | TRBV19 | TGTGCCACCTCGACTAGCGGACCCTACGAGCAGTACTTC | CATSTSGPYEQYF
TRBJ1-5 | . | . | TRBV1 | TGCACCAGCAGCCCCCTACGCATAGGGCTCAATCAGCCCCAGCATTTT | CTSSPLRIGLNQPQHF
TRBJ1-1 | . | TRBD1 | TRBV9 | TGTGCCAGCAGCTCCGGGACAGCGAACACTGAAGCTTTCTTT | CASSSGTANTEAFF
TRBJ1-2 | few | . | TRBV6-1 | TGTGCCAGCAGTGAAGGACCGATCTCTAACTATGGCTACACCTTC | CASSEGPISNYGYTF
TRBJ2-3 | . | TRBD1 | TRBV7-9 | TGTGCCAGCAGCCCGCCCATGACAGGGGGCCCAGATACGCAGTATTTT | CASSPPMTGGPDTQYF
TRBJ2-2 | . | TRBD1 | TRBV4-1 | TGCGCCAGCAGCCCGACAGGGGCAAACACCGGGGAGCTGTTTTTT | CASSPTGANTGELFF
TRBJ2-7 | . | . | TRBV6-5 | TGTGCCAGCAGCTCTTCCTCCCGACTATCCTACGAGCAGTACTTC | CASSSSSRLSYEQYF
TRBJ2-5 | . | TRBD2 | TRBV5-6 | TGTGCCAGCAGCTTTCCCTTTGGGGGGGGACTCCAAGAGACCCAGTACTTC | CASSFPFGGGLQETQYF
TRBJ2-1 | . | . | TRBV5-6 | TGTGCCAGCAGCTTTGGGAGCTCCTACAATGAGCAGTTCTTC | CASSFGSSYNEQFF
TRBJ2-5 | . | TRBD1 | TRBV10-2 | TGCGCCAGCCCTCTCCGACAGGGGGCTCCGGGCAGGCGAGAGACCCAGTACTTC | CASPLRQGAPGRRETQYF
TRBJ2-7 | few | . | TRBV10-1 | TGCGCCAGCAGTGAGGTACAAGCCGGCCACGAGCAGTACTTC | CASSEVQAGHEQYF
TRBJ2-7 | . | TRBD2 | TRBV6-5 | TGTGCCAGCAGTTACGGTGGGAGGGCGAACGAGCAGTACTTC | CASSYGGRANEQYF
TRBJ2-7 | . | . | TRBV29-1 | TGCAGCATAATGACACGCCGCTCCTACGAGCAGTACTTC | CSIMTRRSYEQYF
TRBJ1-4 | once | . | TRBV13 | TGTGCCAGCAGCAGCAGGGCGTCGATCGAAAAACTGTTTTTT | CASSSRASIEKLFF
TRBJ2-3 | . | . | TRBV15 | TGTGCCACCAGCATCGCGACGACTAACACAGATACGCAGTATTTT | CATSIATTNTDTQYF
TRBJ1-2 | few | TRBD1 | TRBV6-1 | TGTGCCAGCAGTGAATGGATTCATGGGACCGGGACAGGGGGCAATGGCTACACCTTC | CASSEWIHGTGTGGNGYTF
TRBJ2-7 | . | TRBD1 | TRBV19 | TGTGCCAGTAGTGCCTCAGGGACAGGGATAGACGAGCAGTACTTC | CASSASGTGIDEQYF
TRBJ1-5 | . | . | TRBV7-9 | TGTGCCAGCAGCTTAGACAGCAATCAGCCCCAGCATTTT | CASSLDSNQPQHF
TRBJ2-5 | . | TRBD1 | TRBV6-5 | TGTGCCAGCAGTTCGCCCGGGACAGGGGCAGAGACCCAGTACTTC | CASSSPGTGAETQYF
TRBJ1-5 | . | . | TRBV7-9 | TGTGCCAGCAGCCTACAGGAACAGCCCCAGCATTTT | CASSLQEQPQHF
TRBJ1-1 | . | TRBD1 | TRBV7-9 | TGTGCCAGCAGCTTAGAGACAGGGGCGAACACTGAAGCTTTCTTT | CASSLETGANTEAFF
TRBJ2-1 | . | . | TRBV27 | TGTGCCAGCAGTTTATCCCGGCAGTACAATGAGCAGTTCTTC | CASSLSRQYNEQFF